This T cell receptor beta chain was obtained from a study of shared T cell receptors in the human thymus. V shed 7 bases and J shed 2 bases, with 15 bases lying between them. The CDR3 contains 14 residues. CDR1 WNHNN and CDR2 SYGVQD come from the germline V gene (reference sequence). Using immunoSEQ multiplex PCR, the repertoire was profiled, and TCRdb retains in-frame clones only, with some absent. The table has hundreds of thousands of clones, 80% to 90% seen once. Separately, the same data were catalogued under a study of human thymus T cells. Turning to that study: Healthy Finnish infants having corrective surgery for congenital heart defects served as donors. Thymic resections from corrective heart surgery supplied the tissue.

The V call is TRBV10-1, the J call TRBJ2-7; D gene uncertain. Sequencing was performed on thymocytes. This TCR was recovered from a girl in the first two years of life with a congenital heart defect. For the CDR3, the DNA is TGCGCCAGCAACAGCAAGTCCAGGACCTACGAGCAGTACTTC. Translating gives CASNSKSRTYEQYF.